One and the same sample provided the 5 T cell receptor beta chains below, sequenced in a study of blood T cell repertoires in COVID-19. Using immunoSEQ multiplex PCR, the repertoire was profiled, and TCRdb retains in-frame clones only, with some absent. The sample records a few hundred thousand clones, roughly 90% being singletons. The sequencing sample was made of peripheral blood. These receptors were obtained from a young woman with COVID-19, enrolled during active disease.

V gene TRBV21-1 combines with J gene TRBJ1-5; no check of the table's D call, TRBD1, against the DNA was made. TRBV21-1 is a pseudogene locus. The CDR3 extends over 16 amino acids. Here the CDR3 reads CASSRRTAYSNQPQHF. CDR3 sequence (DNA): TGTGCCAGCAGCAGGCGGACAGCGTATAGCAATCAGCCCCAGCATTTT.

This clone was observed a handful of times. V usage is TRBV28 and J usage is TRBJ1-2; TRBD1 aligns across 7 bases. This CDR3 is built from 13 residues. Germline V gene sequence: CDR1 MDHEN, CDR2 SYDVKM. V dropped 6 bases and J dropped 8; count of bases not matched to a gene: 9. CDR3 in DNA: TGTGCCAGCAGCTCCCGACAGGGTGAGGGCTACACCTTC. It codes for CASSSRQGEGYTF.

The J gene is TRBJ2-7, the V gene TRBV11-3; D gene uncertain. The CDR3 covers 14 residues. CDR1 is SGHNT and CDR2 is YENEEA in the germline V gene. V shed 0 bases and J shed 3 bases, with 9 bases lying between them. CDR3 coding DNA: TGTGCCAGCAGCTTAGATGGGCCTGGCTACGAGCAGTACGTC. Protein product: CASSLDGPGYEQYV.

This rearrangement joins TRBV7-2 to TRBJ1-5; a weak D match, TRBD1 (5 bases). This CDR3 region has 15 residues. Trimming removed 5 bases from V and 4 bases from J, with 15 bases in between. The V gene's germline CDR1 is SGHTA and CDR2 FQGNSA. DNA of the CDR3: TGTGCCAGCAGCCCGTATGCAGGGCAGAATCAGCCCCAGCATTTT. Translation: CASSPYAGQNQPQHF.

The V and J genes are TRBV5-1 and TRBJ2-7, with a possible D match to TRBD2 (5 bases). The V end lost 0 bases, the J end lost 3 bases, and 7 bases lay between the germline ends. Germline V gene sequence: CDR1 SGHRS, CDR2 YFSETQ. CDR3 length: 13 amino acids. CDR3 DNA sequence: TGCGCCAGCAGCTTGGCCGGGAACTACGAGCAGTACTTC. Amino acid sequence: CASSLAGNYEQYF.